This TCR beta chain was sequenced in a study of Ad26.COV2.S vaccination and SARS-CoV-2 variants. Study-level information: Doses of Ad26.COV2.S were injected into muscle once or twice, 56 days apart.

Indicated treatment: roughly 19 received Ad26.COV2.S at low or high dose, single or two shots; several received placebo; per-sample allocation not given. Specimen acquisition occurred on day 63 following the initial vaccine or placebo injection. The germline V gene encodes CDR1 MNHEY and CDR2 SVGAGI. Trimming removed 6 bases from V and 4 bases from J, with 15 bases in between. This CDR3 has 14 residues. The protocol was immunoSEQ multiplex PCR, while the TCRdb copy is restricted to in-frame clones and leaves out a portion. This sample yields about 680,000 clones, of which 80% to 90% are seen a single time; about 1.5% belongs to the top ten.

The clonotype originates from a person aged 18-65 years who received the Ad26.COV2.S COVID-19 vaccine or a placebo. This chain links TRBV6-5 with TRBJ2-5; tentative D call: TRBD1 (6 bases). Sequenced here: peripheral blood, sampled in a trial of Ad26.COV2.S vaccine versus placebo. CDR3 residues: CASRNRERGETQYF. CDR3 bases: TGTGCCAGCAGGAACAGGGAAAGGGGAGAGACCCAGTACTTC.